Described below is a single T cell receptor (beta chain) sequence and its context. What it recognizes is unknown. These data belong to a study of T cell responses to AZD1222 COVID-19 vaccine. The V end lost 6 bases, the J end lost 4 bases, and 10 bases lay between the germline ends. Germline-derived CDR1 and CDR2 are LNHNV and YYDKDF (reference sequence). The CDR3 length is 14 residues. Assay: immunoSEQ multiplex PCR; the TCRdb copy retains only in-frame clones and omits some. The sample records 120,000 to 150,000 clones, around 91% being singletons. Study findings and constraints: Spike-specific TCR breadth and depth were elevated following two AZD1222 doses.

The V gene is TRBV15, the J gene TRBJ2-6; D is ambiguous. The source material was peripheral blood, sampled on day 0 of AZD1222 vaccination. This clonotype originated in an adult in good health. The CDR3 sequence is CATRRIRGANVLTF. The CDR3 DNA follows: TGTGCCACCAGGAGGATAAGAGGGGCCAACGTCCTGACTTTC.